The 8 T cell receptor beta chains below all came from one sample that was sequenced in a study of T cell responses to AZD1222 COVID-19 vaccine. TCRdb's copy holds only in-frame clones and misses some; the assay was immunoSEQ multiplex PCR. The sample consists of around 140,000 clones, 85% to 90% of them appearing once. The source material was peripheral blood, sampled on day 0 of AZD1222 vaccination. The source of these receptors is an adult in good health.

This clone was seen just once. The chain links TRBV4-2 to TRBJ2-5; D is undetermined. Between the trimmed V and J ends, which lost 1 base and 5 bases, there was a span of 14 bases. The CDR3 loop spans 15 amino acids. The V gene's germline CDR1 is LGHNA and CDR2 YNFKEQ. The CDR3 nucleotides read TGTGCCAGCAGCCAAGCTTGGAGTAATGGGGAGACCCAGTACTTC. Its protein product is CASSQAWSNGETQYF.

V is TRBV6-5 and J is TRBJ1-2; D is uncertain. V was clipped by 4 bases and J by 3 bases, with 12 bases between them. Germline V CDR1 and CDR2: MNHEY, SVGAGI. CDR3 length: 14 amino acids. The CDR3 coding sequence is TGTGCCAGCAGTTCCTCCCGCTGGTACTATGGCTACACCTTC. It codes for CASSSSRWYYGYTF.

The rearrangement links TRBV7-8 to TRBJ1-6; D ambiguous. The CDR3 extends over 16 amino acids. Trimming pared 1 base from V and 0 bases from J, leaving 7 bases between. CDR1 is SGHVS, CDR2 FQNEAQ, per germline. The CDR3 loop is CASSLGQASYNSPLHF. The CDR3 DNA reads TGTGCCAGCAGCTTAGGACAAGCCTCCTATAATTCACCCCTCCACTTT.

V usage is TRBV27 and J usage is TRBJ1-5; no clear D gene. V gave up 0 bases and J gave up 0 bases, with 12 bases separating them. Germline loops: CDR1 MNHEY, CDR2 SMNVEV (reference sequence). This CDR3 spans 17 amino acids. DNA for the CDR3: TGTGCCAGCAGTTTATCAAAAGGACGGAATAGCAATCAGCCCCAGCATTTT. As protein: CASSLSKGRNSNQPQHF.

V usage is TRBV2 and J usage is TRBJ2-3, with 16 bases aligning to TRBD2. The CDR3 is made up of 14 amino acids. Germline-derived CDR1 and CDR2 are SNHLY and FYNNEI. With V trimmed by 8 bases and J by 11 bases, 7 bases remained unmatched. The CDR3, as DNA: TGTGCCAGCGGGGGACTAGCGGGGGGGCCCCTGCAGTATTTT. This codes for CASGGLAGGPLQYF.

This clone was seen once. The DNA for the CDR3 is TGTGCCAGCAGCCCACAGAGGACTAGCGGCTACAATGAGCAGTTCTTC. Residues: CASSPQRTSGYNEQFF. V and J are TRBV11-2 and TRBJ2-1, with TRBD2 identical over 10 bases. The CDR3 totals 16 residues. V trimming: 5 bases; J trimming: 3 bases; junction bases outside the gene matches: 7. Germline CDR1 reads SGHAT; CDR2 reads FQNNGV.

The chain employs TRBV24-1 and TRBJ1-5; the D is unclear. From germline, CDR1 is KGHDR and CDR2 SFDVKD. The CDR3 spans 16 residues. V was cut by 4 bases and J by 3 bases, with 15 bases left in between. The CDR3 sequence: CATSDSRRGSNQPQHF. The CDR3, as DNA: TGTGCCACCAGTGACTCGCGGCGAGGTTCCAATCAGCCCCAGCATTTT.

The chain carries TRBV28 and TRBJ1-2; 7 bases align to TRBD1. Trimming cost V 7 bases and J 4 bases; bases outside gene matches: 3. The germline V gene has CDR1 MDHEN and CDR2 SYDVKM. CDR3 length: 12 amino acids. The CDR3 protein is CASTGGGYGYTF. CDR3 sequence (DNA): TGTGCCAGCACAGGGGGGGGCTATGGCTACACCTTC.